The clone carrying this TCR beta chain was seen a handful of times. Its antigen is still unknown. TCRdb reprocessed the reads with MiXCR, giving one entry per CDR3 protein. The sample holds more than 250,000 distinct CDR3 sequences, around 25% seen once. These data come from a study of T cell repertoires in cytomegalovirus infection. Study context: As its CMV epitopes, the study selected recently identified HLA-C-restricted and well-studied HLA-B-restricted targets. In public TCR beta signatures, there were indications of both CMV infection and matching HLA type.

Study findings and constraints: HLA-C-restricted CMV-specific TCR beta clonotypes were dominant in the ex vivo response.

The sequences come from cultured PBMCs, collected from culture after CMV antigen stimulation. The receptor was isolated from a human donor in good health (CMV status not recorded). Some clones in this sample may be carry-over from other donors' samples.

The CDR3 coding sequence is TGTGCCAGCAGTTACGGACCCTCTTCCAATCAGCCCCAGCATTTT. The encoded protein is CASSYGPSSNQPQHF. This chain joins TRBV6-5 and TRBJ1-5, with D unresolved. The CDR3 runs to 15 residues. Germline-derived CDR1 and CDR2 are MNHEY and SVGAGI. V lost 2 bases and J lost 3, with 11 bases in between.